The clone carrying this T cell receptor beta chain was seen only a few times. The antigen is unknown. This sample was included in a study of T cell repertoires in cytomegalovirus infection. Study outcomes and limitations: What dominated the ex vivo response were HLA-C-restricted CMV-specific TCR beta clonotypes.

TCRdb re-called the reads with MiXCR, one entry per CDR3 protein. The table lists 380,000 or so distinct CDR3 sequences, about 35% of them singletons. Germline CDR1 and CDR2: SEHNR and FQNEAQ (reference sequence). There are 15 residues in the CDR3. V lost 1 base, J lost 3 bases, and 12 bases lay in between. The clonotype comes from a human donor in good health (CMV status not recorded). Some clones in this sample may be carry-over from other donors' samples. This material consisted of cultured PBMCs, taken from culture after CMV antigen stimulation. The chain has TRBV7-9 and TRBJ1-1; D call uncertain. The DNA of the CDR3 is TGTGCCAGCAGCTTAGGAACCGTGAAAGACACTGAAGCTTTCTTT. This encodes CASSLGTVKDTEAFF.